This T cell receptor (beta chain) stems from a study of blood T cell repertoires in COVID-19. On the study more broadly: The origin of the acute and convalescent COVID-19 samples was the United States, Italy and Spain.

The germline V gene has CDR1 LNHDA and CDR2 SQIVND (reference sequence). Trimming removed 4 bases from V and 5 bases from J; junction bases left unmatched: 4. This CDR3 has 14 residues. The authors' processing: Amplifying reference gene primers gave estimates of nucleated cell counts. The method was immunoSEQ multiplex PCR; TCRdb's version includes in-frame clones alone and lacks a portion of them. V and J calls and clone size are as listed in that table; D and trimming were resolved from the DNA. Of 200,000 to 300,000 clones in the sample, more than 80% were seen once. Input material: peripheral blood. The TCR originated in a human donor in a cohort sampled during active COVID-19. The chain is built from TRBV19 and TRBJ1-4; 7 bases are shared with TRBD1. The CDR3 sequence is CASSTGTENEKLFF. The CDR3 nucleotides read TGTGCCAGTAGTACCGGGACAGAAAATGAAAAACTGTTTTTT.